The 8 T cell receptor beta chains given below trace back to one sample, sequenced in a study of breast tumors, draining lymph nodes, adjacent tissues. From the multiplex PCR reads, TCRdb called clonotypes with MiXCR, one entry per CDR3 protein. This sample has roughly 70,000 distinct CDR3 sequences, with approximately 45% found just once. Sequences were obtained from breast tumor tissue. The receptor source for this set is a female donor with breast cancer. Some clones in this sample may be carry-over from other donors' samples.

This clonotype was counted many times. The chain carries TRBV5-6 and TRBJ1-2; unclear D gene. CDR1 is SGHDT, CDR2 YYEEEE, per germline. The CDR3 loop spans 13 amino acids. V lost 0 bases and J lost 4, with 7 bases in between. Here the CDR3 DNA reads TGTGCCAGCAGCTTGGAAGCTACCTATGGCTACACCTTC. The encoded protein is CASSLEATYGYTF. Full variable domain (remainder filled in from reference TRBV5-6 and TRBJ1-2): DAGVTQSPTHLIKTRGQQVTLRCSPKSGHDTVSWYQQALGQGPQFIFQYYEEEERQRGNFPDRFSGHQFPNYSSELNVNALLLGDSALYLCASSLEATYGYTFGSGTRLTVV.

This chain connects TRBV6-1 to TRBJ2-5, with 9 bases lining up with TRBD1. The CDR3 contains 16 residues. Germline CDR1 is MNHNS and CDR2 is SASEGT. J gave up 0 bases and V 6 bases, and 8 bases lay outside the gene matches. CDR3: CASRHHRDRDQETQYF. In DNA, the CDR3 is TGTGCCAGCAGACACCACAGGGACAGGGACCAAGAGACCCAGTACTTC.

V is TRBV7-9 and J is TRBJ2-1; 12 bases are a match to TRBD2. The V gene's germline CDR1 is SEHNR and CDR2 FQNEAQ (reference sequence). V gave up 1 base and J gave up 11 bases; unmatched junction bases: 3. The CDR3 has 14 residues. The CDR3 spells CASSLGLAGDKQFF. CDR3 nucleotides: TGTGCCAGCAGCTTAGGACTAGCGGGGGATAAGCAGTTCTTC.

This clonotype was found many times. The rearrangement links TRBV6-2 or TRBV6-3 to TRBJ1-5; no firm D call. The CDR3 extends over 15 amino acids. CDR1 is MNHEY and CDR2 is SVGEGT in the germline V gene. The germline V and J ends were trimmed by 7 bases and 0 bases, with 13 bases remaining between them. The CDR3 sequence: CASTSGGYSNQPQHF. The CDR3 DNA is TGTGCCAGCACTTCGGGAGGGTATAGCAATCAGCCCCAGCATTTT.

The sample holds one count of this clonotype. V and J are TRBV5-1 and TRBJ1-6, with D unclear. V dropped 0 bases and J dropped 7 bases, with 29 bases sitting between them. The CDR3 consists of 21 residues. Germline V gene data show CDR1 as SGHRS and CDR2 as YFSETQ. CDR3 residues: CASSLVGLSGREGVRNSPLHF. In DNA, the CDR3 is TGCGCCAGCAGCTTGGTAGGCCTATCCGGCCGAGAGGGTGTCCGGAATTCACCCCTCCACTTT. Full variable domain (rest looked up from reference TRBV5-1 and TRBJ1-6): KAGVTQTPRYLIKTRGQQVTLSCSPISGHRSVSWYQQTPGQGLQFLFEYFSETQRNKGNFPGRFSGRQFSNSRSEMNVSTLELGDSALYLCASSLVGLSGREGVRNSPLHFGNGTRLTVT.

This clonotype was seen at least ten times. The chain uses TRBV6-2 or TRBV6-3 and TRBJ1-6; 8 positions match TRBD1. This CDR3 spans 14 amino acids. Germline assignment: CDR1 MNHEY and CDR2 SVGEGT. Trimming at V came to 6 bases and at J to 10 bases, leaving 8 bases not matched to a gene. CDR3 in amino acids: CASREGQGFSPLHF. The CDR3 DNA follows: TGTGCCAGCAGAGAAGGACAGGGTTTCTCACCCCTCCACTTT.

This clonotype was recorded a few times. One end of the junction does not line up with germline, which may come from a read error. The chain carries TRBV14 and TRBJ2-1; no definite D call. Germline CDR1 reads SGHDN; CDR2 reads FVKESK. CDR3 size: 16 residues. The CDR3 region has the DNA TGTGCCAGCAGCCCCTACAAGGCAGTGTCCTACAATGCGCAGTTCTTC. This translates into CASSPYKAVSYNAQFF. Using reference TRBV14 and TRBJ2-1 for the parts outside the CDR3, the full variable domain is EAGVTQFPSHSVIEKGQTVTLRCDPISGHDNLYWYRRVMGKEIKFLLHFVKESKQDESGMPNNRFLAERTGGTYSTLKVQPAELEDSGVYFCASSPYKAVSYNAQFFGPGTRLTVL.

Comment on this clonotype: This clone may be a read error of a much larger clone one base away. The chain links TRBV20-1 to TRBJ2-1; D gene ambiguous. This CDR3 contains 14 residues. In germline, CDR1 is DFQATT, CDR2 SNEGSKA (reference sequence). DNA of the CDR3: TGCAGTGCTGGAAGTAGAAGCTCCTACACTGAGCAGTTCTTC. Its translation is CSAGSRSSYTEQFF.